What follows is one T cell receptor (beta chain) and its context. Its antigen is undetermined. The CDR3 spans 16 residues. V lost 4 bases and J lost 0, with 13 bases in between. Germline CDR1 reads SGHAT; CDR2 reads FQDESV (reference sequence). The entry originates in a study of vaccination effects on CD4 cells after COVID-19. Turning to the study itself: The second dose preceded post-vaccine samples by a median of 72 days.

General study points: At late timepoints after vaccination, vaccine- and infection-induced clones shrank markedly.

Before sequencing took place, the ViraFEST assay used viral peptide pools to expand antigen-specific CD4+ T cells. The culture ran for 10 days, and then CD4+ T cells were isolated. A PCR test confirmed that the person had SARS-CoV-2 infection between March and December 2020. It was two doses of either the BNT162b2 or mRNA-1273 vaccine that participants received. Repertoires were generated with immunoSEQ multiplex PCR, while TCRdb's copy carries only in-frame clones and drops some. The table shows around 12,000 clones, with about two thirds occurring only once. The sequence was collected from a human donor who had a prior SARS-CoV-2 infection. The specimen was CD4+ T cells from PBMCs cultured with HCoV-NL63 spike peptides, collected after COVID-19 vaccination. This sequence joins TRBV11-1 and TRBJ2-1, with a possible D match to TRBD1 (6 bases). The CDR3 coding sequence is TGTGCCAGCAGCTCCAGGGGCGCCCGCTCCTACAATGAGCAGTTCTTC. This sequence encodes CASSSRGARSYNEQFF.